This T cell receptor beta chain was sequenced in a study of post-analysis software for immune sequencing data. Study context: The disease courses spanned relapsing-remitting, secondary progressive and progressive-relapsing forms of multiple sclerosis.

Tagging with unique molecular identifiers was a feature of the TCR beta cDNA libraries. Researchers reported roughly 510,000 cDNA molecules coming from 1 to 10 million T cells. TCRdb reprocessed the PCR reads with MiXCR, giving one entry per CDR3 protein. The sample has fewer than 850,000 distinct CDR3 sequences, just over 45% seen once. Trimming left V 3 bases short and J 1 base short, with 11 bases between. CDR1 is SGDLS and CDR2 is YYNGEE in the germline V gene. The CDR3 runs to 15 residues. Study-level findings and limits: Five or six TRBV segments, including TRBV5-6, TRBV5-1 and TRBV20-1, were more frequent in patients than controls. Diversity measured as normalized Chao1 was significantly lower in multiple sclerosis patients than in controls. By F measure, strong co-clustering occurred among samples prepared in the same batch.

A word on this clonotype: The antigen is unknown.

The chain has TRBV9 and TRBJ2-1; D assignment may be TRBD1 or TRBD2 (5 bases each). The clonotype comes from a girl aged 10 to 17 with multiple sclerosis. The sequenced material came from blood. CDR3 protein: CASSARDPSYNEQFF. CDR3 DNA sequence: TGTGCCAGCAGCGCCCGGGACCCATCCTACAATGAGCAGTTCTTC.